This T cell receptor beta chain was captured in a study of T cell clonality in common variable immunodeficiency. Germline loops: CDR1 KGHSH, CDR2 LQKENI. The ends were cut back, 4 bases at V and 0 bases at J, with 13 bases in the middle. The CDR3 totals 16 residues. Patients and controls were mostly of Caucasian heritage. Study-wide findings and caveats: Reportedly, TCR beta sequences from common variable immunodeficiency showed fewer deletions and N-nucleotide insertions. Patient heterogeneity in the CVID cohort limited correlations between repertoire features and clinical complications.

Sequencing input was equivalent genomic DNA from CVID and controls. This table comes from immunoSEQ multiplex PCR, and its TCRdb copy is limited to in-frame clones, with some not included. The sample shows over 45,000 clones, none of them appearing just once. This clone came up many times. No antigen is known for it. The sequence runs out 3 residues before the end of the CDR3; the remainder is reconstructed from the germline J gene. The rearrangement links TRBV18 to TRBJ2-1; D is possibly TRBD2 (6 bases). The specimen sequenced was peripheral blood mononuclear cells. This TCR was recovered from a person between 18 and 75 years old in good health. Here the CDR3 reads CASSLSGGSSYNEQFF. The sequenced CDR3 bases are TGTGCCAGCTCACTGAGCGGAGGGAGCTCCTACAATGAG.